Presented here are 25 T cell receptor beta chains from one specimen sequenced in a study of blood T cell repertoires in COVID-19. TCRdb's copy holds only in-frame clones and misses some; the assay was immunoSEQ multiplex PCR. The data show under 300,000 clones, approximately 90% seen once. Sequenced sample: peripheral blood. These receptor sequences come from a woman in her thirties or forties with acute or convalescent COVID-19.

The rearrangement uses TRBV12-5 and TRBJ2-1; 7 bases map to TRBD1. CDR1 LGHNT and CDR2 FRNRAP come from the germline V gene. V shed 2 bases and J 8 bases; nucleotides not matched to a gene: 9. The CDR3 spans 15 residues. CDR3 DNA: TGTGCTAGTGGTTTGATAGGGGGCCTTTGGGATGAGCAGTTCTTC. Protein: CASGLIGGLWDEQFF.

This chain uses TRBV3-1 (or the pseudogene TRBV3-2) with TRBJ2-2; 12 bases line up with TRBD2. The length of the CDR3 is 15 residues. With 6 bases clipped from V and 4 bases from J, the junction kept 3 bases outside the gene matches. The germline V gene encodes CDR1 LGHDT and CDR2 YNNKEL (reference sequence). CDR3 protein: CASRLAGGGTGELFF. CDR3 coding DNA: TGTGCCAGCAGACTAGCGGGGGGCGGCACCGGGGAGCTGTTTTTT.

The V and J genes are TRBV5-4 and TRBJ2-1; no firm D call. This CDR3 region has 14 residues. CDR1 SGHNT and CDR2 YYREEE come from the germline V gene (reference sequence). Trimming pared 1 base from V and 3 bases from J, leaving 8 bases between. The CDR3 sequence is CASSLPHLYNEQFF. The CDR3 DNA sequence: TGTGCCAGCAGCTTGCCACACCTCTACAATGAGCAGTTCTTC.

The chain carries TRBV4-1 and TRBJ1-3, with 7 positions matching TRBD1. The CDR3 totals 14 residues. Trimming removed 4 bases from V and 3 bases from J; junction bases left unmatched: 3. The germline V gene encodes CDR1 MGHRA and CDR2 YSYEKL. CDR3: CASSLGTVGNTIYF. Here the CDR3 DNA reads TGCGCCAGCAGCCTCGGGACAGTTGGAAACACCATATATTTT.

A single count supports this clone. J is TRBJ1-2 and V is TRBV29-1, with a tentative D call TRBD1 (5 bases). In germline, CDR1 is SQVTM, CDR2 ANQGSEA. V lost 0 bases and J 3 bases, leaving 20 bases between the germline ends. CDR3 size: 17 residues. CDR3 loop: CSVEDPFATAEYYGYTF. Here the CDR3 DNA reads TGCAGCGTTGAAGACCCCTTTGCGACAGCCGAGTACTATGGCTACACCTTC.

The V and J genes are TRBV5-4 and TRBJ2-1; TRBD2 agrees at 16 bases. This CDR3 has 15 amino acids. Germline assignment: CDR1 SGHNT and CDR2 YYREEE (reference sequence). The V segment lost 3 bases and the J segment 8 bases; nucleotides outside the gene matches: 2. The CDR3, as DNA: TGTGCCAGCAGCTCGGGACTAGCGGGGGGGGATGAGCAGTTCTTC. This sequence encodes CASSSGLAGGDEQFF.

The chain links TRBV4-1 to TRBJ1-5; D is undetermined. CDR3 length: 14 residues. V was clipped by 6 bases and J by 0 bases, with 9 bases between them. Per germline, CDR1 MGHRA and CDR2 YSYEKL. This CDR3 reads CASSRRGSNQPQHF. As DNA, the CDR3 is TGCGCCAGCAGTAGGCGGGGTAGCAATCAGCCCCAGCATTTT.

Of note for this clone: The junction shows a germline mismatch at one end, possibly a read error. Here the CDR3 DNA reads TGTGCCAGCAGCTTTAACATCGGGGAGCTGTTTTTT. Protein: CASSFNIGELFF. V and J are TRBV5-4 and TRBJ2-2; D is ambiguous. The CDR3 has 12 amino acids. Germline-derived CDR1 and CDR2 are SGHNT and YYREEE (reference sequence).

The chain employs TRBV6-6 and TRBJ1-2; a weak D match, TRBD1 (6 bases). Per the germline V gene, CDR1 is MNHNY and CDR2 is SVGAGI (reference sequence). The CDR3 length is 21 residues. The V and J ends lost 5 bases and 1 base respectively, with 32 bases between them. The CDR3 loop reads CASSPWGSDRSDQPINYGYTF. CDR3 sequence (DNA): TGTGCCAGCAGTCCCTGGGGGAGCGACAGGAGCGATCAACCTATTAACTATGGCTACACCTTC.

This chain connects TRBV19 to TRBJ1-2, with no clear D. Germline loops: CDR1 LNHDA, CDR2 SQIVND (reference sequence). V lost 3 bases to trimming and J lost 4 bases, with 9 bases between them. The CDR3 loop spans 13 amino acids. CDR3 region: CASSIGTVYGYTF. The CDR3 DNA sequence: TGTGCCAGTAGTATCGGCACAGTCTATGGCTACACCTTC.

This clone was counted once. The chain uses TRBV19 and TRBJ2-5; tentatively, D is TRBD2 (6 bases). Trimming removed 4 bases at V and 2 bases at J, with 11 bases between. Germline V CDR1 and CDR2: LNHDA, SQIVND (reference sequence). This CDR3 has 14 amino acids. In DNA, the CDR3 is TGTGCCAGTAGTACCCAAGGAGGGCAAGAGACCCAGTACTTC. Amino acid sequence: CASSTQGGQETQYF.

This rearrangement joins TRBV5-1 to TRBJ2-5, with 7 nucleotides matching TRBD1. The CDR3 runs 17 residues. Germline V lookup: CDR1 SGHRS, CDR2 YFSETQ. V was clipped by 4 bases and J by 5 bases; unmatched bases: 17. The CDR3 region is CASSLDESIGRGETQYF. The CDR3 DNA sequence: TGCGCCAGCAGCCTCGATGAATCGATAGGCAGGGGGGAGACCCAGTACTTC. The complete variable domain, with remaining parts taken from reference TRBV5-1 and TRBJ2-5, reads KAGVTQTPRYLIKTRGQQVTLSCSPISGHRSVSWYQQTPGQGLQFLFEYFSETQRNKGNFPGRFSGRQFSNSRSEMNVSTLELGDSALYLCASSLDESIGRGETQYFGPGTRLLVL.

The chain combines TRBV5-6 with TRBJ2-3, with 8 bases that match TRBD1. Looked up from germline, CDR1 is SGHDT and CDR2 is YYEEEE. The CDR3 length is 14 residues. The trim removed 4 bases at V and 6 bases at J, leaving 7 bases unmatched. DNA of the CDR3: TGTGCCAGCAGCCCCTCGACAGGGGTTGATACGCAGTATTTT. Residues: CASSPSTGVDTQYF. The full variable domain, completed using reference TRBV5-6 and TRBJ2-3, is DAGVTQSPTHLIKTRGQQVTLRCSPKSGHDTVSWYQQALGQGPQFIFQYYEEEERQRGNFPDRFSGHQFPNYSSELNVNALLLGDSALYLCASSPSTGVDTQYFGPGTRLTVL.

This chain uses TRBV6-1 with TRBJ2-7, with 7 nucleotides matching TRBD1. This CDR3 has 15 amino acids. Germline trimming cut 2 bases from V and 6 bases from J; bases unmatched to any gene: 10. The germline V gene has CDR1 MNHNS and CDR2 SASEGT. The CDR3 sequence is CASSESGEGAAEQYV. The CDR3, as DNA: TGTGCCAGCAGTGAAAGTGGCGAGGGGGCGGCCGAGCAGTACGTC.

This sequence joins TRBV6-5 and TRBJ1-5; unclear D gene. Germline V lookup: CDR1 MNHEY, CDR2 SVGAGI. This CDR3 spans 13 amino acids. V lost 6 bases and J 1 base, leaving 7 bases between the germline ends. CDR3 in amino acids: CASSHMSNQPQHF. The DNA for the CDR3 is TGTGCCAGCAGCCACATGAGCAATCAGCCCCAGCATTTT.

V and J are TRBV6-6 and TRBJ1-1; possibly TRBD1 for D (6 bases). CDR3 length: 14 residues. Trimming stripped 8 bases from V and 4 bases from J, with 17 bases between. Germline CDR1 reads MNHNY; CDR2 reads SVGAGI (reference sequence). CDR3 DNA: TGTGCCAGCTCCGACCGGGGGGCGGTCACTGAAGCTTTCTTT. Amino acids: CASSDRGAVTEAFF.

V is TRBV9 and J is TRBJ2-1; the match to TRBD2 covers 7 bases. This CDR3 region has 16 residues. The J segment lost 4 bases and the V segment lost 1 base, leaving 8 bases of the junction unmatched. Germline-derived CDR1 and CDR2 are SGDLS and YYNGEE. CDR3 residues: CASSVTSGVLYNEQFF. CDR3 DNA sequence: TGTGCCAGCAGCGTAACCAGCGGGGTGCTATACAATGAGCAGTTCTTC.

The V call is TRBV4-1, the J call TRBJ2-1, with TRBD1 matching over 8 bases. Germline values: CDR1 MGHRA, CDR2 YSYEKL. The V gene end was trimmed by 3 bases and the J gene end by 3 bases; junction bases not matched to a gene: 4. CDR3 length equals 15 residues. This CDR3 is CASSHDRGNYNEQFF. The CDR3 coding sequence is TGCGCCAGCAGCCACGACAGGGGAAACTACAATGAGCAGTTCTTC.

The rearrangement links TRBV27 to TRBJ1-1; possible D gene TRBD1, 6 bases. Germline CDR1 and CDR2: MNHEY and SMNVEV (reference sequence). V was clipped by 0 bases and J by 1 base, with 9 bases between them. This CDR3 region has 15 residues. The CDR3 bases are TGTGCCAGCAGTTTATCCACAGGGTCGAACACTGAAGCTTTCTTT. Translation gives CASSLSTGSNTEAFF.

CDR3 DNA: TGCGCCAGCAGCCTTCTAGCGGTGAACACCGGGGAGCTGTTTTTT. Protein product: CASSLLAVNTGELFF. The gene calls are TRBV4-1 and TRBJ2-2, with TRBD2 matching over 7 bases. The J segment lost 1 base and the V segment lost 4 bases, leaving 3 bases of the junction unmatched. Germline values: CDR1 MGHRA, CDR2 YSYEKL. The CDR3 is 15 amino acids.

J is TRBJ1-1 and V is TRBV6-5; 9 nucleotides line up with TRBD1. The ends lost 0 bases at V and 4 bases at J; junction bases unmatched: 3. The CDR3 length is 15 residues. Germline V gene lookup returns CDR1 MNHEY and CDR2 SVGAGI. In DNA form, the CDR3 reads TGTGCCAGCAGTTACTCCCAGACAGGGGGCACTGAAGCTTTCTTT. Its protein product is CASSYSQTGGTEAFF.

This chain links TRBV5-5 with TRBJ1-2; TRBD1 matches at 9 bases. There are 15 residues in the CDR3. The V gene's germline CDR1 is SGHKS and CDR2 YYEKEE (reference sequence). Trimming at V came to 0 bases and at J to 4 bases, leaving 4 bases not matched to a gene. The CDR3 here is CASSLGTGGFYGYTF. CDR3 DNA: TGTGCCAGCAGCTTGGGCACAGGGGGCTTCTATGGCTACACCTTC.

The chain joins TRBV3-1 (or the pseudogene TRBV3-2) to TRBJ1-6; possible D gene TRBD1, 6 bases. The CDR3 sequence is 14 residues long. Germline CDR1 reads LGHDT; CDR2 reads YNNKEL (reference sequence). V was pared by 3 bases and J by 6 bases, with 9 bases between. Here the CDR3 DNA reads TGTGCCAGCAGCCACCTACAGGGTAATTCACCCCTCCACTTT. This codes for CASSHLQGNSPLHF.

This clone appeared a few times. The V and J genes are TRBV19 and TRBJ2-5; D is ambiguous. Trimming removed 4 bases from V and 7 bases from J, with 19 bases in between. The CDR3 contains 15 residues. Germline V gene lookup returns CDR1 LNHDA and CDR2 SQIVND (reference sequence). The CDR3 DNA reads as TGTGCCAGTAGTAGGGCAGAAGTCCAACTGGCGACCCAGTACTTC. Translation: CASSRAEVQLATQYF.

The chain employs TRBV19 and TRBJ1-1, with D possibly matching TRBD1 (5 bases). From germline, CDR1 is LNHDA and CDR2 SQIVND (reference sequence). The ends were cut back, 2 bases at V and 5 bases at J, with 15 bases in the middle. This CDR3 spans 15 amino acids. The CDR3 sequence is CASSIKTGGGTEAFF. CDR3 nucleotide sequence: TGTGCCAGTAGTATAAAGACGGGGGGAGGAACTGAAGCTTTCTTT.